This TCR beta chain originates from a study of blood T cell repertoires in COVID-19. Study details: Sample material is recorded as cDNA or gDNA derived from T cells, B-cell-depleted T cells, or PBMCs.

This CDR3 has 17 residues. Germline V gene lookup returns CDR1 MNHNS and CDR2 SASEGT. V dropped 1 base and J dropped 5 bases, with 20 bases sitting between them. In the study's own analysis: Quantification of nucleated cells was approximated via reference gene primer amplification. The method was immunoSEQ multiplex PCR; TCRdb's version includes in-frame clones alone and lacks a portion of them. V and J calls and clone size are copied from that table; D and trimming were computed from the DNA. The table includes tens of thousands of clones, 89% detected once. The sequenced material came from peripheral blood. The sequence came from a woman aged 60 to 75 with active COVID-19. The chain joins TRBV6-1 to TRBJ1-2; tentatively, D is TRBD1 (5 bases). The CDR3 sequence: CASSEVGGSAAFYGYTF. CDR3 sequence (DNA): TGTGCCAGCAGTGAAGTTGGGGGGTCAGCAGCCTTTTATGGCTACACCTTC.